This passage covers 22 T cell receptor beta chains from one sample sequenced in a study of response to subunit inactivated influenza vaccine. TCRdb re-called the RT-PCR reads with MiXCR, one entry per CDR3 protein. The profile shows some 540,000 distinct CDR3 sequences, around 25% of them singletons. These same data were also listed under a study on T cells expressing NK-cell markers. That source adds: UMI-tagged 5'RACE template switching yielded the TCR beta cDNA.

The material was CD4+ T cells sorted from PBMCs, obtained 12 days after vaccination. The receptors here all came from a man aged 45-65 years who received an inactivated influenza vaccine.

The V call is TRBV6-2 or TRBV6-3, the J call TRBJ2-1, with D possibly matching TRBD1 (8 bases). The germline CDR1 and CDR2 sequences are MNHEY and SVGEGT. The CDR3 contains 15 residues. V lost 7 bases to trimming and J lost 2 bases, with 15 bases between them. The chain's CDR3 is CASKTGGGTYNEQFF. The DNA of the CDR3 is TGTGCCAGCAAAACAGGGGGGGGTACCTACAATGAGCAGTTCTTC.

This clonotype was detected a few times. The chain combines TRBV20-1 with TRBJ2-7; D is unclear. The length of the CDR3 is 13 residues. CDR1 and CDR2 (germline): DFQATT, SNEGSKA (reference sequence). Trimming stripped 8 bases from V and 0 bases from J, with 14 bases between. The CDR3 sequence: CSWTATYSYEQYF. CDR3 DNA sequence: TGCAGTTGGACGGCTACCTACTCCTACGAGCAGTACTTC.

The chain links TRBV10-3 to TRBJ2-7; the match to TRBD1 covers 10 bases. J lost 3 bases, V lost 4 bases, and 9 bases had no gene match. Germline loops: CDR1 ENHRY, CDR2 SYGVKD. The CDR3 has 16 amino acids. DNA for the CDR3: TGTGCCATCAGTGGAGGGACCGGGACAGGGGTCTACGAGCAGTACTTC. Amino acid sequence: CAISGGTGTGVYEQYF.

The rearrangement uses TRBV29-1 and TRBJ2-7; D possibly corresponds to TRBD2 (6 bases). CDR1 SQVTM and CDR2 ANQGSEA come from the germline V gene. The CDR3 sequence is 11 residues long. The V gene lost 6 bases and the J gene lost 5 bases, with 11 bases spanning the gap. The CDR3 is CSVVRLDEQYF. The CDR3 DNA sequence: TGCAGCGTCGTTAGACTAGACGAGCAGTACTTC.

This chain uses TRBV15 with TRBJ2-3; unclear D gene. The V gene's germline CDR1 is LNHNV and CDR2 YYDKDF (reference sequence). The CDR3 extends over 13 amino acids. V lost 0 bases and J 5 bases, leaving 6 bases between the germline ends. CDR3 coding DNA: TGTGCCACCAGCAGAGATTCGGGAGATACGCAGTATTTT. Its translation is CATSRDSGDTQYF.

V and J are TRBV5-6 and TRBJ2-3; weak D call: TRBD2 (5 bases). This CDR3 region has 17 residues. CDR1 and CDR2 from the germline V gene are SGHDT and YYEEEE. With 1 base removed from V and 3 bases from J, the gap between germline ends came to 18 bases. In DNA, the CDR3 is TGTGCCAGCAGCTTGCGGGGAAACCACCTTATGACAGATACGCAGTATTTT. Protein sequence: CASSLRGNHLMTDTQYF.

CDR3 region: CATSNDVRTEAFF. CDR3 sequence (DNA): TGTGCCACCAGCAATGATGTTCGGACGGAAGCTTTCTTT. This sequence joins TRBV15 and TRBJ1-1, with no clear D. The CDR3 spans 13 residues. The germline V gene encodes CDR1 LNHNV and CDR2 YYDKDF (reference sequence). The germline V and J ends were trimmed by 4 bases and 8 bases, with 14 bases remaining between them.

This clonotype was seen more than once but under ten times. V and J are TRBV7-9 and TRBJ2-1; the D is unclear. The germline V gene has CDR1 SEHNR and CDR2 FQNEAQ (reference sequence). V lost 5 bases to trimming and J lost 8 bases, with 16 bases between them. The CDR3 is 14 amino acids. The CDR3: CASSRSTESDEQFF. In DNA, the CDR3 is TGTGCCAGCAGCCGATCGACCGAAAGTGATGAGCAGTTCTTC.

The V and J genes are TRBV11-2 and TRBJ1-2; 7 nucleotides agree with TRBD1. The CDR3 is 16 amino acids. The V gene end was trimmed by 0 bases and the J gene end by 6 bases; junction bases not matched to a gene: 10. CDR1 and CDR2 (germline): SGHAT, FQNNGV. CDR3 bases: TGTGCCAGCAGCTTAGATGGGGCTACAGGGGTGCATGGCTACACCTTC. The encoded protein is CASSLDGATGVHGYTF.

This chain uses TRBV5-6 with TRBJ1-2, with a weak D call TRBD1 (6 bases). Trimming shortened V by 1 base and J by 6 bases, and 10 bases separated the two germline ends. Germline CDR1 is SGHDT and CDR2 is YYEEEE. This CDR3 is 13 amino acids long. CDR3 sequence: CASSLNREHGYTF. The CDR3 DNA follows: TGTGCCAGCAGCTTGAACAGGGAACATGGCTACACCTTC.

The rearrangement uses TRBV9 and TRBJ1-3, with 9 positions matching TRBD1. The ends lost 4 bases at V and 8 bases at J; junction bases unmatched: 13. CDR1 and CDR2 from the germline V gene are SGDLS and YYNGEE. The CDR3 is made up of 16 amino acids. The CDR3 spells CASSPRPGTGKDTIYF. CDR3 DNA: TGTGCCAGCAGCCCCCGTCCCGGGACAGGGAAGGACACCATATATTTT.

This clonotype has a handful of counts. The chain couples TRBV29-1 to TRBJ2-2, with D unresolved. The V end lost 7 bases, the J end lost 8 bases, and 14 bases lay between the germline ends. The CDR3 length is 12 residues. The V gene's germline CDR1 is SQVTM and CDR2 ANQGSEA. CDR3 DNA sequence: TGCAGCGCCCGAAGGTCCCCTGGGGAGCTGTTTTTT. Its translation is CSARRSPGELFF.

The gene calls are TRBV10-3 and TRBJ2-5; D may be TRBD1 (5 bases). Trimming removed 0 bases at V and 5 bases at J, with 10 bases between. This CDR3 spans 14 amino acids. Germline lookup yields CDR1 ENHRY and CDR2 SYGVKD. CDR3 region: CAISESPGRETQYF. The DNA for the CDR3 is TGTGCCATCAGTGAGTCGCCAGGGCGGGAGACCCAGTACTTC.

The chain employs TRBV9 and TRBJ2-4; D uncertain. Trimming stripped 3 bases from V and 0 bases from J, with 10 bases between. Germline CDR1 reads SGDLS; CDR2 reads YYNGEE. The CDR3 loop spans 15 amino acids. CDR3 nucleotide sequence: TGTGCCAGCAGCGCAGACATAGTAGCCAAAAACATTCAGTACTTC. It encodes CASSADIVAKNIQYF.

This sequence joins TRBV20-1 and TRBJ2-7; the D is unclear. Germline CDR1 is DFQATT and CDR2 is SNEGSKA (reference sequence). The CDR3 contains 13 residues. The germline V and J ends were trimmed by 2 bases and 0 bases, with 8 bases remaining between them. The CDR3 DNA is TGCAGTGCTAGAAGGCAGAGCTCCTACGAGCAGTACTTC. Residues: CSARRQSSYEQYF.

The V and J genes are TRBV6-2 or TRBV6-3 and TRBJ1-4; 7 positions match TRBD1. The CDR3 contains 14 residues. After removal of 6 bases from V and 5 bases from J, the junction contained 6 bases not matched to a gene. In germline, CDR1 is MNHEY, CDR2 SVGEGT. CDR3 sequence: CASRPQGPNEKLFF. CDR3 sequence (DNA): TGTGCCAGCAGACCACAGGGGCCCAATGAAAAACTGTTTTTT.

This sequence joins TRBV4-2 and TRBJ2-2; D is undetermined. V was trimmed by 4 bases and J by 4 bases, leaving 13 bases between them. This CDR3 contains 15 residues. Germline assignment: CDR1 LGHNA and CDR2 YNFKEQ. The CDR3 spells CASSPDWVGTGELFF. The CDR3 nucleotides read TGTGCCAGCAGCCCGGATTGGGTCGGCACCGGGGAGCTGTTTTTT.

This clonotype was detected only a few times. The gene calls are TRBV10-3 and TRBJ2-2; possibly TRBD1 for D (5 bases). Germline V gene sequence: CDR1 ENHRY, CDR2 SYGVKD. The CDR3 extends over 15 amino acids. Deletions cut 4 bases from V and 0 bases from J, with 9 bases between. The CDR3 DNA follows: TGTGCCATCAGTGGCAGGGATGCGAACACCGGGGAGCTGTTTTTT. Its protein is CAISGRDANTGELFF.

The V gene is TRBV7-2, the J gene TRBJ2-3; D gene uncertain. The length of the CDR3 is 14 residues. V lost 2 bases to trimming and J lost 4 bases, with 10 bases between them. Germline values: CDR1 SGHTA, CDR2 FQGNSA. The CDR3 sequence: CASSLLRIPDTQYF. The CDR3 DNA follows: TGTGCCAGCAGCTTACTCAGGATCCCAGATACGCAGTATTTT. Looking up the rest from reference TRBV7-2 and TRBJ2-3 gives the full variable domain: GAGVSQSPSNKVTEKGKDVELRCDPISGHTALYWYRQSLGQGLEFLIYFQGNSAPDKSGLPSDRFSAERTGGSVSTLTIQRTQQEDSAVYLCASSLLRIPDTQYFGPGTRLTVL.

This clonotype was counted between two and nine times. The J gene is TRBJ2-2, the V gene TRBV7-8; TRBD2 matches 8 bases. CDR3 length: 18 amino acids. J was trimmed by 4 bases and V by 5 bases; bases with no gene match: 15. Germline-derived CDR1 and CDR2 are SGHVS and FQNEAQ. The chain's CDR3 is CASSPRVRGGRTTGELFF. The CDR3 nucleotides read TGTGCCAGCAGCCCTAGGGTACGGGGGGGCCGAACCACCGGGGAGCTGTTTTTT.

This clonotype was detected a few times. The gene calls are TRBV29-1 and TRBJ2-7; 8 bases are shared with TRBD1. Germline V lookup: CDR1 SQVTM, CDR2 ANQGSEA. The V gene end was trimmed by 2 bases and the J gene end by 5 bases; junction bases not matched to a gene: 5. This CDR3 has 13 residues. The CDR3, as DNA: TGCAGCGTTGAACCCACAGGGGGTAACGAGCAGTACTTC. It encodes CSVEPTGGNEQYF.

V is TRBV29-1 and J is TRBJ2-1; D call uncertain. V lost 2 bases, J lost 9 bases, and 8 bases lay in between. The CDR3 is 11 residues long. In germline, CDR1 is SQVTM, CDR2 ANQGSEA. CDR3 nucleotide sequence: TGCAGCGTTGAAAACGGTATTGAGCAGTTCTTC. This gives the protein CSVENGIEQFF.